This T cell receptor (beta chain) was recorded in a study of shared clonotypes between healthy human individuals. Study-wide results and limits: About 5% was the fraction of naive CD4 clonotypes found shared across a few donors. Only blood was sampled, and tissue TCR repertoires likely differ from blood ones.

Trimming stripped 8 bases from V and 3 bases from J, with 20 bases between. Germline V gene sequence: CDR1 MNHEY, CDR2 SMNVEV (reference sequence). The CDR3 has 15 amino acids. This clone was counted only a few times. No antigen is known for it. Donors were Caucasian adults residing in Nashville, Tennessee, USA. Deep was the level used in running the assay. The assay was immunoSEQ multiplex PCR, and TCRdb's table has in-frame clones only and misses some. The table has about 95,000 clones, under 70% seen once. The sequence was collected from a man aged 25-40 years in good health. Sequencing was performed on memory CD8+ T cells sorted from blood. Subset meaning: CD45RO+ cells pooled with CCR7-negative TemRA cells. This chain joins TRBV27 and TRBJ2-7; perhaps TRBD1 as D (6 bases). CDR3 sequence: CASGLQQGADYEQYF. As DNA, the CDR3 is TGTGCCAGCGGACTCCAACAGGGAGCGGACTACGAGCAGTACTTC.